This T cell receptor beta chain was obtained from a study of blood T cell repertoires in COVID-19. Study context: Material from acute and convalescent COVID-19 was sourced from the United States, Italy and Spain. T cells, B-cell-depleted T cells, or PBMCs provided the cDNA or gDNA that served as material.

The CDR3 runs to 14 residues. Germline CDR1 reads MGHRA; CDR2 reads YSYEKL. Losses at the gene ends were 4 bases for V and 2 bases for J; bases not matched to a gene: 4. The protocol was immunoSEQ multiplex PCR, while the TCRdb copy is restricted to in-frame clones and leaves out a portion. Of some 100,000 clones listed, approximately 91% are singletons. The genes are TRBV4-1 and TRBJ2-5; 7 bases agree with TRBD1. What was sequenced was peripheral blood. This clonotype was sampled from a woman aged 55-70 years with acute or convalescent COVID-19. The CDR3 sequence: CASSLGQIQETQYF. DNA for the CDR3: TGCGCCAGCAGCCTGGGACAGATTCAAGAGACCCAGTACTTC.